A single sample is the source of the 6 T cell receptor beta chains below, sequenced in a study of shared T cell receptors in the human thymus. Produced via immunoSEQ multiplex PCR; TCRdb's table is partial and in-frame only. The table records hundreds of thousands of clones, 88% of them present only once. This sample also belongs to another study, concerning human thymus T cells.

The sample consisted of thymocytes. The receptors originated from a boy in the first two years of life with a congenital heart defect.

J is TRBJ1-2 and V is TRBV7-8; TRBD1 might be the D (5 bases). Germline CDR1 is SGHVS and CDR2 is FQNEAQ. This CDR3 is built from 17 residues. V was clipped by 1 base and J by 5 bases, with 20 bases between them. The CDR3 DNA reads TGTGCCAGCAGCTTAGGGGTCCCGACAGCCCCTTCTTATGGCTACACCTTC. This gives the protein CASSLGVPTAPSYGYTF.

CDR3 nucleotides: TGTGCCAGCAGTCGGGGACTAGCGGACAATGAGCAGTTCTTC. Amino acids: CASSRGLADNEQFF. This chain joins TRBV28 and TRBJ2-1, with TRBD2 matching 11 bases. J gave up 5 bases and V 5 bases, and 2 bases lay outside the gene matches. The CDR3 has 14 amino acids. CDR1 and CDR2 from the germline V gene are MDHEN and SYDVKM.

The genes are TRBV7-3 and TRBJ2-2, with 8 bases aligning to TRBD2. The CDR3 is 15 amino acids. Germline values: CDR1 SGHTA, CDR2 FQGTGA. The V segment lost 5 bases and the J segment 7 bases; nucleotides outside the gene matches: 9. The CDR3 region is CASSPQREKFGELFF. CDR3 nucleotide sequence: TGTGCCAGCAGCCCGCAGCGGGAGAAATTCGGGGAGCTGTTTTTT. The complete variable domain, with remaining parts taken from reference TRBV7-3 and TRBJ2-2, reads GAGVSQTPSNKVTEKGKYVELRCDPISGHTALYWYRQSLGQGPEFLIYFQGTGAADDSGLPNDRFFAVRPEGSVSTLKIQRTERGDSAVYLCASSPQREKFGELFFGEGSRLTVL.

The chain joins TRBV7-9 to TRBJ2-3; D might be TRBD2 (5 bases). This CDR3 spans 15 amino acids. V was pared by 1 base and J by 2 bases, with 10 bases between. The germline V gene has CDR1 SEHNR and CDR2 FQNEAQ (reference sequence). The CDR3 bases are TGTGCCAGCAGCTTAGTGGAAGCGGACACAGATACGCAGTATTTT. Protein sequence: CASSLVEADTDTQYF. The variable domain in full, completed from reference TRBV7-9 and TRBJ2-3, reads DTGVSQNPRHKITKRGQNVTFRCDPISEHNRLYWYRQTLGQGPEFLTYFQNEAQLEKSRLLSDRFSAERPKGSFSTLEIQRTEQGDSAMYLCASSLVEADTDTQYFGPGTRLTVL.

The rearrangement uses TRBV2 and TRBJ2-7; 7 nucleotides align to TRBD2. Germline-derived CDR1 and CDR2 are SNHLY and FYNNEI. The trim removed 6 bases at V and 2 bases at J, leaving 4 bases unmatched. The CDR3 covers 13 residues. CDR3 nucleotides: TGTGCCAGCAGGTGGGGAGGGGCCTACGAGCAGTACTTC. It encodes CASRWGGAYEQYF.

The V call is TRBV12-5, the J call TRBJ2-1, with D possibly being TRBD2 (6 bases). Germline CDR1 LGHNT, CDR2 FRNRAP. This CDR3 has 16 amino acids. V shed 7 bases and J shed 10 bases, with 26 bases lying between them. CDR3 protein: CASVGWEEGKVKEQFF. CDR3 in DNA: TGTGCTAGTGTGGGTTGGGAGGAGGGAAAAGTGAAAGAGCAGTTCTTC.